One and the same sample provided the 3 T cell receptor beta chains below, sequenced in a study of blood T cell repertoires in COVID-19 (TCRdb year 2020). To prepare the library, the immunoSEQ multiplex PCR assay was applied. In its TCRdb copy, this immuneACCESS table keeps in-frame sequences only and misses some clones. Where compared with another copy, unresolved V genes explain less than half of these, and the others have no known cause. The sample table records about 210,000 clones; approximately 85% of these occur just once. Around 5.2% of the sample is taken by the ten largest. The sample was peripheral blood. The receptors shown here come from a woman older than 75 with acute or convalescent COVID-19.

This clone was detected once. This sequence joins TRBV19 and TRBJ2-3; D remains ambiguous. Germline CDR1 reads LNHDA; CDR2 reads SQIVND (reference sequence). The V and J ends lost 3 bases and 4 bases respectively, with 14 bases between them. The CDR3 extends over 15 amino acids. The CDR3 loop reads CASSIMGLGADTQYF. The CDR3, as DNA: TGTGCCAGTAGTATCATGGGCCTTGGTGCAGATACGCAGTATTTT. Full variable domain (rest looked up from reference TRBV19 and TRBJ2-3): DGGITQSPKYLFRKEGQNVTLSCEQNLNHDAMYWYRQDPGQGLRLIYYSQIVNDFQKGDIAEGYSVSREKKESFPLTVTSAQKNPTAFYLCASSIMGLGADTQYFGPGTRLTVL.

V usage is TRBV24-1 and J usage is TRBJ1-3; the D is unclear. This CDR3 spans 14 amino acids. The germline gives CDR1 KGHDR, CDR2 SFDVKD. V was pared by 4 bases and J by 6 bases, with 12 bases between. CDR3: CATSDPGEENTIYF. CDR3 DNA sequence: TGTGCCACCAGTGACCCCGGAGAAGAAAACACCATATATTTT.

V and J are TRBV6-5 and TRBJ2-5; D may be TRBD1 (5 bases). The CDR3 loop spans 12 amino acids. V was clipped by 6 bases and J by 9 bases, with 14 bases between them. Per germline, CDR1 MNHEY and CDR2 SVGAGI. The CDR3 DNA reads as TGTGCCAGCAGGGGGCCCCAGCGCGCCCAGTACTTC. Protein: CASRGPQRAQYF.